This T cell receptor beta chain emerged from a study of PD-1 blockade in classical Hodgkin lymphoma. Study observations and caveats: By C4D1, CD4+ diversity increased significantly, especially in complete responders.

Germline trimming cut 2 bases from V and 1 base from J; bases unmatched to any gene: 9. Germline CDR1 KGHSH, CDR2 LQKENI. The CDR3 length is 17 residues. Brentuximab vedotin exposure varied among the patients, all of whom had relapsed after autologous stem cell transplantation. Using immunoSEQ multiplex PCR, the repertoire was profiled, and TCRdb retains in-frame clones only, with some absent. The data contain 10,000 to 13,000 clones, about 75% of them singletons. This clone was counted between two and nine times. The antigen is not known. The sample consisted of peripheral blood mononuclear cells (PBMCs), taken at baseline. This sequence originates from a human donor with classical Hodgkin lymphoma. This chain joins TRBV18 and TRBJ1-2, with 8 bases that match TRBD1. The CDR3 spells CASSPGQGRLLNYGYTF. CDR3 coding DNA: TGTGCCAGCTCACCAGGACAGGGAAGGCTTCTTAACTATGGCTACACCTTC.